This T cell receptor beta chain was sequenced for a study of metastatic and nonmetastatic thyroid tumors. Background on the study: Patients with malignant and benign thyroid disease provided blood and tumor or nodule tissue, whose repertoires were compared. Findings of the study overall: According to reports, the diversity of TCR beta was significantly higher in malignant thyroid tumors than in benign nodules, and this held in both blood and tumor samples.

This clone was counted many times. Its antigen is unidentified. The CDR3 length is 13 residues. J gave up 13 bases and V 4 bases, and 12 bases lay outside the gene matches. Thyroid surgery was performed in patients who had received no treatment beforehand. TCRdb re-called clones via MiXCR from the PCR reads. The sample holds some 30,000 clones, around 7.4% seen once. This clonotype originated in a female donor with papillary thyroid cancer or a benign thyroid nodule (not recorded which). Some clones in this sample may be carry-over from other donors' samples. The chain has TRBV12-3 or TRBV12-4 and TRBJ1-2; TRBD1 agrees at 7 bases. The sequenced sample consisted of blood. As DNA, the CDR3 is TGTGCCAGCAGTTGGGGGGACAGTTCGGTTTCCACCTTC. Amino acids: CASSWGDSSVSTF.